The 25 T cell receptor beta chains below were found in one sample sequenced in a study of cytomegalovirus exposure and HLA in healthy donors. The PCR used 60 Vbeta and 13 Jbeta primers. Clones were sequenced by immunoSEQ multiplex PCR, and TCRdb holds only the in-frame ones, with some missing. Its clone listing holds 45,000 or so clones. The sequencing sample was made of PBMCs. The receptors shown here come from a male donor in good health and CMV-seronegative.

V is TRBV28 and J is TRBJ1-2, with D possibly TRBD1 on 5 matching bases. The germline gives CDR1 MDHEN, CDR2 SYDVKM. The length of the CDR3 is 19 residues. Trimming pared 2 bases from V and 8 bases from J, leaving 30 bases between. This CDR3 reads CASSLATKNVQGRLRGYTF. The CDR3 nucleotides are TGTGCCAGCAGTTTAGCCACCAAAAACGTTCAGGGTCGGCTCCGCGGCTACACCTTC.

The CDR3 region is CASSHPGRGDYEQYF. The CDR3 nucleotides are TGCGCCAGCAGCCATCCGGGTCGGGGAGACTACGAGCAGTACTTC. V usage is TRBV4-1 and J usage is TRBJ2-7; D is perhaps TRBD2 (5 bases). Germline V gene sequence: CDR1 MGHRA, CDR2 YSYEKL. Trimming left V 3 bases short and J 3 bases short, with 15 bases between. The CDR3 has 15 amino acids.

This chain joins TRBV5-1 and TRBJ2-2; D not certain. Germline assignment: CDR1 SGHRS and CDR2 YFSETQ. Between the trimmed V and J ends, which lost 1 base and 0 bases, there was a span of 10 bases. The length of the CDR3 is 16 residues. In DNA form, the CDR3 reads TGCGCCAGCAGCTTGTCAGGTAGATCGAACACCGGGGAGCTGTTTTTT. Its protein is CASSLSGRSNTGELFF.

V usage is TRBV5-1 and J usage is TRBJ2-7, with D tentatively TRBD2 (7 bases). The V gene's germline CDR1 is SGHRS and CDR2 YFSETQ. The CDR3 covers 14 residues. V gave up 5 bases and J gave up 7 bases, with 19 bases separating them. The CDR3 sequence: CASRHNREAGEQYF. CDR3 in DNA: TGCGCCAGCAGACATAACAGGGAAGCGGGGGAGCAGTACTTC.

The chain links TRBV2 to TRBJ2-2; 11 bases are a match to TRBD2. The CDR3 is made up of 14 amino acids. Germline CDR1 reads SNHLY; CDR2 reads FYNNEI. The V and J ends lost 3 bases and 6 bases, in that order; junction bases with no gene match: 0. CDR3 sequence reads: CASSDSGRAGELFF. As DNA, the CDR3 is TGTGCCAGCAGTGATAGCGGGAGGGCCGGGGAGCTGTTTTTT.

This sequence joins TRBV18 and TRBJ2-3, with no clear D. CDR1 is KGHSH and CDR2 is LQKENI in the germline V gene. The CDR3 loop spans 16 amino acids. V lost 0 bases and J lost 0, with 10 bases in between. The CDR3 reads CASSPPSGLSTDTQYF. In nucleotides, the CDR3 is TGTGCCAGCTCACCACCCTCAGGCTTGAGCACAGATACGCAGTATTTT.

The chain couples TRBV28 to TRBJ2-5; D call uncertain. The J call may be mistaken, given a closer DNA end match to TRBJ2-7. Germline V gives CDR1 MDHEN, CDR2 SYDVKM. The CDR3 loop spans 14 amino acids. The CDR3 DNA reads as TGTGCCAGCAGTTTATCCGTCAACTCCTACGAGCAGTACTTC. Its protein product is CASSLSVNSYEQYF.

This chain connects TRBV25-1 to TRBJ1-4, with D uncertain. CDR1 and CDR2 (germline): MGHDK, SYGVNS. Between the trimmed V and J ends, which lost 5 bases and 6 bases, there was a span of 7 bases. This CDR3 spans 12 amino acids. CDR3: CASSPSDEKLFF. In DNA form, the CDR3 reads TGTGCCAGCAGTCCCTCTGATGAAAAACTGTTTTTT.

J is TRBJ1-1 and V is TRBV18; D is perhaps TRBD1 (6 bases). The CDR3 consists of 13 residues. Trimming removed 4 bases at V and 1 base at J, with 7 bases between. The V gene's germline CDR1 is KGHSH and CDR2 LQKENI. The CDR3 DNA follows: TGTGCCAGCTCACAGGGACAGAACACTGAAGCTTTCTTT. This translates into CASSQGQNTEAFF.

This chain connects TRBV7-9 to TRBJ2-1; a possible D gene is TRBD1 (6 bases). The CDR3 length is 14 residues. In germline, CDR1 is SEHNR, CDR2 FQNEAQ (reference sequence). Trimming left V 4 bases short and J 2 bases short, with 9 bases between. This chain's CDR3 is CASSSQGTYNEQFF. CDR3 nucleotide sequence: TGTGCCAGCAGCTCACAGGGAACCTACAATGAGCAGTTCTTC.

The CDR3 DNA follows: TGTGCCAGCAGCTTAGTACTAGTTGGTACTGAAGCTTTCTTT. Translating it yields CASSLVLVGTEAFF. This chain connects TRBV7-9 to TRBJ1-1; D call uncertain. Trimming took 1 base from V and 5 from J, leaving 11 bases between them. Germline CDR1 reads SEHNR; CDR2 reads FQNEAQ (reference sequence). The length of the CDR3 is 14 residues.

CDR3 bases: TGCGCCAGCAGCTCCGGGACAGTCACCGGGGAGCTGTTTTTT. Translated, it gives CASSSGTVTGELFF. The chain links TRBV5-1 to TRBJ2-2, with TRBD1 matching over 7 bases. V gave up 3 bases and J gave up 4 bases; unmatched junction bases: 3. Germline values: CDR1 SGHRS, CDR2 YFSETQ. The CDR3 runs 14 residues.

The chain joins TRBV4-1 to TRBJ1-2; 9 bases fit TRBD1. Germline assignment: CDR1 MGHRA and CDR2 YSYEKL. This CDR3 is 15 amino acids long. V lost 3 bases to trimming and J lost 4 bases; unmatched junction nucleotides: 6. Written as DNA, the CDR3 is TGCGCCAGCAGCCAGTTACAGGGGGCCCTCTATGGCTACACCTTC. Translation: CASSQLQGALYGYTF.

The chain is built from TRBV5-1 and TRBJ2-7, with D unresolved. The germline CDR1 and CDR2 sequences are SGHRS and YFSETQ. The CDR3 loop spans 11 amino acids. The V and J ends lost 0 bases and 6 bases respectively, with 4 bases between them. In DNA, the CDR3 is TGCGCCAGCAGCTTGGCGGGCGAGCAGTACTTC. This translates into CASSLAGEQYF.

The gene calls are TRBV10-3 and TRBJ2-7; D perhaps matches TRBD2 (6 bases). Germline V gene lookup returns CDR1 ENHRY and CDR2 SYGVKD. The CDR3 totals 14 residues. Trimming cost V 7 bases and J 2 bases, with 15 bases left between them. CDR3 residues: CAIKAGSGAYEQYF. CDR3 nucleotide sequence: TGTGCCATCAAGGCCGGGAGTGGGGCCTACGAGCAGTACTTC.

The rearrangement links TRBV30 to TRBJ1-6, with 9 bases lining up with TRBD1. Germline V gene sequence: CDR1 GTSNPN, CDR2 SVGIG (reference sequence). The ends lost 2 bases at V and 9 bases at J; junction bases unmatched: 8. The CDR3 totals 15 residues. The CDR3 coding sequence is TGTGCCTGGAGTACCCCCGGGACAGGGCCTTCACCCCTCCACTTT. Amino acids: CAWSTPGTGPSPLHF.

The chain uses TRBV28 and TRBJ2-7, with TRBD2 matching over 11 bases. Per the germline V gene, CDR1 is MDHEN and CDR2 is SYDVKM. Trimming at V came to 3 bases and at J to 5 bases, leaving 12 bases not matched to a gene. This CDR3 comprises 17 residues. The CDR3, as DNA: TGTGCCAGCAGTTTGGACCCAGTACTAGCGGGAGACCACGAGCAGTACTTC. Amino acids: CASSLDPVLAGDHEQYF.

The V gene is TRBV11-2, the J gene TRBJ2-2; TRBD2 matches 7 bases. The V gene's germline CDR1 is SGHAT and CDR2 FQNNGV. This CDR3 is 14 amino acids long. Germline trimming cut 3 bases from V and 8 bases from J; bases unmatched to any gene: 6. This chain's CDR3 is CASSFLGGVGELFF. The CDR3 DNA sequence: TGTGCCAGCAGCTTCCTGGGAGGGGTTGGGGAGCTGTTTTTT.

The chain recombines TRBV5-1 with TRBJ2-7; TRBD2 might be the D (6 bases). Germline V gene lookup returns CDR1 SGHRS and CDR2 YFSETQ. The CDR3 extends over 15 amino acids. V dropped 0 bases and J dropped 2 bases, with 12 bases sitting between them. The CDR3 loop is CASSLGGLPAYEQYF. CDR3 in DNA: TGCGCCAGCAGCTTGGGGGGACTCCCCGCCTACGAGCAGTACTTC. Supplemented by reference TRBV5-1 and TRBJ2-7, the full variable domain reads KAGVTQTPRYLIKTRGQQVTLSCSPISGHRSVSWYQQTPGQGLQFLFEYFSETQRNKGNFPGRFSGRQFSNSRSEMNVSTLELGDSALYLCASSLGGLPAYEQYFGPGTRLTVT.

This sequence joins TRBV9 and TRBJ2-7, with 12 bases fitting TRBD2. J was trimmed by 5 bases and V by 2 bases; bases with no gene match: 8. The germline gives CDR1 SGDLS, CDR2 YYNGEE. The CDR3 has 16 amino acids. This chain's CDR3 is CASSVETSGSVDEQYF. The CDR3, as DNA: TGTGCCAGCAGCGTGGAGACTAGCGGGAGTGTTGACGAGCAGTACTTC.

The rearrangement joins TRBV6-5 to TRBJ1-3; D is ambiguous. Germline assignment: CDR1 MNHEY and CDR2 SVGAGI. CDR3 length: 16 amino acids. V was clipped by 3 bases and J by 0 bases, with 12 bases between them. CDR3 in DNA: TGTGCCAGCAGTTATACATATACGCTCTCTGGAAACACCATATATTTT. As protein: CASSYTYTLSGNTIYF.

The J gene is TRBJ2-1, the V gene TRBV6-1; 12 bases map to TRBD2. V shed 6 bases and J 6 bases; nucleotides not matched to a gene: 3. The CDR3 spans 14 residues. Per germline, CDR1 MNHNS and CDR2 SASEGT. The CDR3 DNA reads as TGTGCCAGCAGGACTAGCGGGAGTCTCAATGAGCAGTTCTTC. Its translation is CASRTSGSLNEQFF.

DNA for the CDR3: TGTGCCAGCAAGATCAGGCGGAGGGAGTCGGATACGCAGTATTTT. This encodes CASKIRRRESDTQYF. V gene TRBV21-1 combines with J gene TRBJ2-3; the D call of TRBD2 is as the table states it, not checked on the DNA. TRBV21-1 is labeled a pseudogene. The CDR3 totals 15 residues.

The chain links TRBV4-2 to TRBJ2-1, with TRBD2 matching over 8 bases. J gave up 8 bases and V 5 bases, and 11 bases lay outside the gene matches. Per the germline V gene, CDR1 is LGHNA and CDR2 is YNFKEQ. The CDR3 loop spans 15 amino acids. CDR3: CASSVSGRGRHEQFF. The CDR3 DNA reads TGTGCCAGCAGCGTAAGCGGGAGAGGGAGGCATGAGCAGTTCTTC.

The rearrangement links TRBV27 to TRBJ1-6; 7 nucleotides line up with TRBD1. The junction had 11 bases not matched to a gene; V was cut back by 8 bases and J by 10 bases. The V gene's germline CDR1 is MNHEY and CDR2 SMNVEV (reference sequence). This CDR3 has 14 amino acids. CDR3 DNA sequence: TGTGCCAGCCGCAGGGGGTTAGTGGGATCACCCCTCCACTTT. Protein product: CASRRGLVGSPLHF.